The rows below give T cell receptor beta chains drawn from one sample of a study of OX40 agonist ivuxolimab in advanced cancers. Here immunoSEQ multiplex PCR was the method, and the copy in TCRdb shows in-frame clones only, minus some. The table has 45,000 to 55,000 clones, roughly four fifths seen once. The sample in question was CD4+ or CD8+ T cells sorted from blood, obtained in a trial of the OX40 agonist ivuxolimab. The receptors were sampled from an adult with an advanced solid tumor such as melanoma, head and neck, liver or kidney cancer. CDR3s leave out the opening cysteine and the closing phenylalanine or tryptophan.

v_gene: TRBV11-3
CDR3aa: ASSLGDTQY

v_gene: TRBV7-2
CDR3aa: ASSLPQLYGYT

v_gene: TRBV7-2
CDR3aa: ASSLMASGRGGELF

v_gene: TRBV6-5
CDR3aa: ASSYSRDQPQH

v_gene: TRBV29-1
CDR3aa: SVEKRLAGGVDEQF

v_gene: TRBV2
CDR3aa: ASNGQGHTEAF

v_gene: TRBV19
CDR3aa: ASSISAGGETQY

v_gene: TRBV14
CDR3aa: ASSQGFPTDTQY

v_gene: TRBV6-6
CDR3aa: ASSPEGGGSYEQY

v_gene: TRBV4-1
CDR3aa: ASSQVQINEKLF

v_gene: TRBV19
CDR3aa: ASSAITRTSTDTQY

v_gene: TRBV4-1
CDR3aa: ASSLQAGPTDTQY

v_gene: TRBV28
CDR3aa: ASSRWTSGPGDTQY

v_gene: TRBV6-5
CDR3aa: ASSYSQGIAYEQY

v_gene: TRBV30
CDR3aa: AWVSGSNTGELF

v_gene: TRBV27
CDR3aa: ASSTSELYTEAF

v_gene: TRBV18
CDR3aa: ASSILGGGYQPQH

v_gene: TRBV10-3
CDR3aa: AISAGGTDTQY

v_gene: TRBV19
CDR3aa: ASSPFGAGFYNEQF

v_gene: TRBV4-2
CDR3aa: ASRSGPGANVLT

v_gene: TRBV28
CDR3aa: ASSPTRRLAGSYEQY

v_gene: TRBV7-6
CDR3aa: ASSLDSSANTGELF

v_gene: TRBV28
CDR3aa: ASSLSGRYDTQY

v_gene: TRBV2
CDR3aa: ASSSGGANEKLF

v_gene: TRBV4-2
CDR3aa: ASSQGGGHTYGYT

v_gene: TRBV7-9
CDR3aa: ASSPPYGPRDQPQH

v_gene: TRBV7-2
CDR3aa: ASSLRAGTGVLNTEAF

v_gene: TRBV4-2
CDR3aa: ASSPWGRGTDTQY

v_gene: TRBV29-1
CDR3aa: SVERARGDTQY

v_gene: TRBV6-5
CDR3aa: ASSYFDNDRNRY

v_gene: TRBV7-2
CDR3aa: ASSFPGGTGNTIY

v_gene: TRBV5-1
CDR3aa: ASSLVPGVETQY

v_gene: TRBV4-3
CDR3aa: ASSPEGSTTNEKLF

v_gene: TRBV7-2
CDR3aa: ASSLVDGYT

v_gene: TRBV29-1
CDR3aa: SVEAAVPTGELF

v_gene: TRBV7-8
CDR3aa: ASSLVLGQSYEQY